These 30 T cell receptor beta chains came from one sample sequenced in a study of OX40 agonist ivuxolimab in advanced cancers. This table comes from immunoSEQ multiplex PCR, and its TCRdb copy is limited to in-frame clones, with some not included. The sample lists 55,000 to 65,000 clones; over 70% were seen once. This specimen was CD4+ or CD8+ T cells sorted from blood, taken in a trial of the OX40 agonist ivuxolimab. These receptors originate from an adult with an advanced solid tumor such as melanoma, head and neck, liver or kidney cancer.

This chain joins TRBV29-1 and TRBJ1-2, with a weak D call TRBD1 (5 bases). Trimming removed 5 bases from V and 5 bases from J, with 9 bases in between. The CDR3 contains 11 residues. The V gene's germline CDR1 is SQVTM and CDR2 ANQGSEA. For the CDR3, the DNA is TGCAGCGTTCCGGGGCTTTATGGCTACACCTTC. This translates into CSVPGLYGYTF.

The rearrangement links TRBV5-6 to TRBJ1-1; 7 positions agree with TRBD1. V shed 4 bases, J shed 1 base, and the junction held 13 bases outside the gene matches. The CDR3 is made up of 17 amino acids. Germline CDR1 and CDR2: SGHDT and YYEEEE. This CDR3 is CASSPDIRQGRNTEAFF. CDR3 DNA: TGTGCCAGCAGCCCTGACATAAGACAGGGACGGAACACTGAAGCTTTCTTT.

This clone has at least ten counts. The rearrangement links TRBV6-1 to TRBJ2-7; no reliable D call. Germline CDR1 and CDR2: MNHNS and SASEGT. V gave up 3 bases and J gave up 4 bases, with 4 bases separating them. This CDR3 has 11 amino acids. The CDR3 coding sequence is TGTGCCAGCAGTGACCAATACGAGCAGTACTTC. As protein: CASSDQYEQYF.

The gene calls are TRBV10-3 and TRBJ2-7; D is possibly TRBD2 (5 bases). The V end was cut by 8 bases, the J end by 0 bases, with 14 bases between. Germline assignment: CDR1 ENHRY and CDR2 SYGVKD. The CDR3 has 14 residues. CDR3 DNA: TGTGCCATCCGTCGGGGAACGGACTCCTACGAGCAGTACTTC. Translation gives CAIRRGTDSYEQYF.

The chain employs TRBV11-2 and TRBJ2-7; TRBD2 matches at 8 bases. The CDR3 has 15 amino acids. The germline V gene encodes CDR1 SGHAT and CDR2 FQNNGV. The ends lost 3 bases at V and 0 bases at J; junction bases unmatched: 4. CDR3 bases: TGTGCCAGCAGCTTCCTCGGGACTAGCTCCTACGAGCAGTACTTC. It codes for CASSFLGTSSYEQYF.

The CDR3 sequence is CASSLAGTGDSNQPQHF. DNA of the CDR3: TGCGCCAGCAGCCTAGCCGGGACAGGGGATAGCAATCAGCCCCAGCATTTT. The V call is TRBV4-1, the J call TRBJ1-5; TRBD1 agrees at 10 bases. The germline V gene has CDR1 MGHRA and CDR2 YSYEKL. V lost 4 bases to trimming and J lost 0 bases; unmatched junction nucleotides: 6. The CDR3 is made up of 17 amino acids.

CDR3 DNA: TGTGCCAGCAGCTTTCGTAGCGGGAGTGGCTCCTACAATGAGCAGTTCTTC. It specifies CASSFRSGSGSYNEQFF. V is TRBV11-3 and J is TRBJ2-1; 9 bases agree with TRBD2. V trimming: 3 bases; J trimming: 0 bases; junction bases outside the gene matches: 6. In germline, CDR1 is SGHNT, CDR2 YENEEA. The CDR3 spans 17 residues.

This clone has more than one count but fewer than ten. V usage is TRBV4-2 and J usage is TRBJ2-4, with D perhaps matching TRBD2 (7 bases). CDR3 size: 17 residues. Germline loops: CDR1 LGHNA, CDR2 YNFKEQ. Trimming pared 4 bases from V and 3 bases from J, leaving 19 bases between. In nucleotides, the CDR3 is TGTGCCAGCAGCCCTGGTGGGGGGGGGCAAGGCAAAAACATTCAGTACTTC. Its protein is CASSPGGGGQGKNIQYF.

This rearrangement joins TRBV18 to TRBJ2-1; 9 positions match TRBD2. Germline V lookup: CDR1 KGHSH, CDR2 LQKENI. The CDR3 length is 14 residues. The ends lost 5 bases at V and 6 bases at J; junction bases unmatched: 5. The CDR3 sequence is CASSDSGGLNEQFF. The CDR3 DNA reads TGTGCCAGCTCAGATAGCGGGGGACTCAATGAGCAGTTCTTC.

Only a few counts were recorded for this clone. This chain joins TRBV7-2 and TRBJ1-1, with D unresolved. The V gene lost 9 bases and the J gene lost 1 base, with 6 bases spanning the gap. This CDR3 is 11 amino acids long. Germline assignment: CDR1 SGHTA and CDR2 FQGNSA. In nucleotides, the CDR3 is TGTGCCAGTGAGGGGAACACTGAAGCTTTCTTT. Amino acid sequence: CASEGNTEAFF.

CDR3 in DNA: TGTGCCTGGAGTAACCGGGACAGGTTCAACGAGCAGTACTTC. Translation gives CAWSNRDRFNEQYF. V and J are TRBV30 and TRBJ2-7, with 8 bases lining up with TRBD1. V dropped 2 bases and J dropped 5; count of bases not matched to a gene: 8. This CDR3 has 14 amino acids. Germline V CDR1 and CDR2: GTSNPN, SVGIG (reference sequence).

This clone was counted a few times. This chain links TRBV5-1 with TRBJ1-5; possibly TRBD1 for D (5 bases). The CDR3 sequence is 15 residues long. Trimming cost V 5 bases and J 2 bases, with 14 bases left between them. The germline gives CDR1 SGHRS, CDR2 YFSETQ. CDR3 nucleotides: TGCGCCAGCAGGGGGGGAGACTTCGGCAATCAGCCCCAGCATTTT. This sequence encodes CASRGGDFGNQPQHF.

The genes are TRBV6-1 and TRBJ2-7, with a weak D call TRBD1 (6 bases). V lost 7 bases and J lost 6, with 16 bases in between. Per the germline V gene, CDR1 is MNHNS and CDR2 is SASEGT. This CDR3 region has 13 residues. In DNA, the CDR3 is TGTGCCAGCAACCACAGGGATTCGTCCGAGCAGTACTTC. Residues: CASNHRDSSEQYF.

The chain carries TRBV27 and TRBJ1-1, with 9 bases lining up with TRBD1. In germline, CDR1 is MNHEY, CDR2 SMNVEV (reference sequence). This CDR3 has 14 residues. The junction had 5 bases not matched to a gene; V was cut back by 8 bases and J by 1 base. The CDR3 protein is CASVRDRANTEAFF. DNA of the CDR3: TGTGCCAGCGTTAGGGACAGGGCGAACACTGAAGCTTTCTTT.

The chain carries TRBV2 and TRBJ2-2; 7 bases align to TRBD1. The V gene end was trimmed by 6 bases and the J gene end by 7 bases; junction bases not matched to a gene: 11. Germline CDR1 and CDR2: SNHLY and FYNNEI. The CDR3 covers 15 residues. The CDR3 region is CASRPDRENIGELFF. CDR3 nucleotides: TGTGCCAGCAGACCCGACAGGGAAAATATCGGGGAGCTGTTTTTT.

The CDR3 nucleotides read TGTGCCAGCAGCCGTTCACCCTACTACAATGAGCAGTTCTTC. It codes for CASSRSPYYNEQFF. V and J are TRBV11-2 and TRBJ2-1; no definite D call. The germline V gene has CDR1 SGHAT and CDR2 FQNNGV. V was cut by 5 bases and J by 3 bases, with 11 bases left in between. This CDR3 has 14 amino acids. The full variable domain, in which reference TRBV11-2 and TRBJ2-1 provide the parts outside the CDR3, is EAGVAQSPRYKIIEKRQSVAFWCNPISGHATLYWYQQILGQGPKLLIQFQNNGVVDDSQLPKDRFSAERLKGVDSTLKIQPAKLEDSAVYLCASSRSPYYNEQFFGPGTRLTVL.

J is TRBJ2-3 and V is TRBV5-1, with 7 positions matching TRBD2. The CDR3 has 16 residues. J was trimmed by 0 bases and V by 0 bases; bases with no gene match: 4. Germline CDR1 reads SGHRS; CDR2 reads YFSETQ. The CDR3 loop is CASSLGGGISTDTQYF. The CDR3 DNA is TGCGCCAGCAGCTTGGGGGGAGGGATTAGCACAGATACGCAGTATTTT. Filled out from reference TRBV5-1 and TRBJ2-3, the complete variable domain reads KAGVTQTPRYLIKTRGQQVTLSCSPISGHRSVSWYQQTPGQGLQFLFEYFSETQRNKGNFPGRFSGRQFSNSRSEMNVSTLELGDSALYLCASSLGGGISTDTQYFGPGTRLTVL.

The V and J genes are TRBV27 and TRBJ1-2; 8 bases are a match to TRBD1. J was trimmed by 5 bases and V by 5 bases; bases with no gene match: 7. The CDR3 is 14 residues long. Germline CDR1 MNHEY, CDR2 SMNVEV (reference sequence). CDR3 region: CASSPQGGNYGYTF. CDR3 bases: TGTGCCAGCAGTCCACAGGGGGGTAATTATGGCTACACCTTC.

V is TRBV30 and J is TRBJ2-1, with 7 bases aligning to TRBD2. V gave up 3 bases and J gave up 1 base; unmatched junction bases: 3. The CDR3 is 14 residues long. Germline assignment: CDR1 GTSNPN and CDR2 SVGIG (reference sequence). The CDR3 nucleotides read TGTGCCTGGAGACGCGGGAGTTCCTACAATGAGCAGTTCTTC. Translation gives CAWRRGSSYNEQFF.

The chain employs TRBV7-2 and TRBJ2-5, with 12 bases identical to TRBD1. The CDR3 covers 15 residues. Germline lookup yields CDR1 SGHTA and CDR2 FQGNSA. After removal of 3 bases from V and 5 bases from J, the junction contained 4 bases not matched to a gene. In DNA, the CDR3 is TGTGCCAGCAGCTTGGGACAGGGGGCGTGGGAGACCCAGTACTTC. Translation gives CASSLGQGAWETQYF.

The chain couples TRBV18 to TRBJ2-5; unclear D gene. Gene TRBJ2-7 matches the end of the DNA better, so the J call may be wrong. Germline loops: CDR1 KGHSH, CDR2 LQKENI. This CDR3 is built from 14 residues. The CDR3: CASSPLASTYEQYF. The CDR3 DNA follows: TGTGCCAGCTCACCACTGGCCAGTACCTACGAGCAGTACTTC.

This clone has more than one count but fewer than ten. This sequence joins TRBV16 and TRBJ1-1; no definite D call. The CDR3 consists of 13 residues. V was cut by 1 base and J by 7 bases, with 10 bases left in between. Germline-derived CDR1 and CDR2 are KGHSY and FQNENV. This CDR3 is CASSQWKDGEAFF. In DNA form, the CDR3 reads TGTGCCAGCAGCCAATGGAAGGACGGTGAAGCTTTCTTT.

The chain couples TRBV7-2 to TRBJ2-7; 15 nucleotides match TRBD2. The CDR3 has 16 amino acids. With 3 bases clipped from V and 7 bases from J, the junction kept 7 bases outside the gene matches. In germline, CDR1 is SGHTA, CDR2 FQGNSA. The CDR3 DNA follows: TGTGCCAGCAGCTTCCGAAGCGGGACTAGCGGGGGGGAGCAGTACTTC. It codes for CASSFRSGTSGGEQYF.

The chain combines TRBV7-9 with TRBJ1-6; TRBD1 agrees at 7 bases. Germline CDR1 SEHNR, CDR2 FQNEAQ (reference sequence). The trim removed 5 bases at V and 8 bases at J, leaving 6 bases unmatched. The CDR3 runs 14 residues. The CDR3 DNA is TGTGCCAGCAGCCCCAGGACAGGAGATTCACCCCTCCACTTT. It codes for CASSPRTGDSPLHF.

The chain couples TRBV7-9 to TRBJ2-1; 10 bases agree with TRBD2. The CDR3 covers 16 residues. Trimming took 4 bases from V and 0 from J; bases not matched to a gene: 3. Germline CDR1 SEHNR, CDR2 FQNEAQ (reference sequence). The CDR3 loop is CASSWSGGASYNEQFF. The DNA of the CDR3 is TGTGCCAGCAGCTGGAGCGGGGGGGCCTCCTACAATGAGCAGTTCTTC.

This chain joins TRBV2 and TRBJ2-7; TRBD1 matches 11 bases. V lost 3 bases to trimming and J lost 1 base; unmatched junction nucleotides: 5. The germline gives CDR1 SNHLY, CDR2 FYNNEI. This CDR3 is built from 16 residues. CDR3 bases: TGTGCCAGCAGTGACCGGGACAGGGGGGTATCCTACGAGCAGTACTTC. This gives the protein CASSDRDRGVSYEQYF.

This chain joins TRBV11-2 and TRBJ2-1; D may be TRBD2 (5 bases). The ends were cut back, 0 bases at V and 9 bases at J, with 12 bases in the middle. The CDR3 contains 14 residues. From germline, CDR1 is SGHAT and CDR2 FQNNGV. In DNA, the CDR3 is TGTGCCAGCAGCTTAGAGTCCGGGGTGAGTGAGCAGTTCTTC. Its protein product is CASSLESGVSEQFF.

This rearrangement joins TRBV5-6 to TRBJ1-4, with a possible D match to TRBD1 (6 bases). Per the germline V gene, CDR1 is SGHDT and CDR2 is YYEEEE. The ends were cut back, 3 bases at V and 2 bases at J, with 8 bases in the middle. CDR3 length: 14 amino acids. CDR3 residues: CASSWGATNEKLFF. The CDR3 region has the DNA TGTGCCAGCAGCTGGGGGGCTACTAATGAAAAACTGTTTTTT.

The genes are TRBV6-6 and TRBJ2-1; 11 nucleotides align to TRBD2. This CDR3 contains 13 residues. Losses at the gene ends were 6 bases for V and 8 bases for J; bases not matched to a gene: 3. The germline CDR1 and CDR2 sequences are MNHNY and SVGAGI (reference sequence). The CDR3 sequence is CASSLAGGDEQFF. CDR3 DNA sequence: TGTGCCAGCAGCTTAGCGGGAGGGGATGAGCAGTTCTTC.

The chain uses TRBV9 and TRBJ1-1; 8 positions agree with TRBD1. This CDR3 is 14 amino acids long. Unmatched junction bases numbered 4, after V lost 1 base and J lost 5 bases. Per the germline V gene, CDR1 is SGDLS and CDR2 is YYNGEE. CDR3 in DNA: TGTGCCAGCAGCGTACAGGGGGCTGGAACTGAAGCTTTCTTT. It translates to CASSVQGAGTEAFF.